The entry below describes one T cell receptor beta chain. The antigen is undetermined. CDR3 length: 16 amino acids. CDR1 is SGHAT and CDR2 is FQNNGV in the germline V gene. V was shortened by 5 bases and J by 2 bases, with 19 bases between the two germline ends. Quantitative 5'-RACE with molecular barcodes generated TCR beta libraries. Each CDR3 protein gets one entry after TCRdb re-called the 5' RACE reads with MiXCR. In the table there are roughly 440,000 distinct CDR3 sequences, 17% of which are singletons. This sample stems from a study of CD8 T cells in ankylosing spondylitis. Findings and limits, study-wide: Reported data indicate significant enrichment of disease-linked clones within matched ankylosing spondylitis synovial fluid. Several highly homologous variants made up a TCR beta motif, and this motif appeared characteristic of ankylosing spondylitis blood. Disease-linked clones were found to be CD8+ and relatively rare in peripheral blood.

Sequenced material: blood, either unsorted or a sorted T cell fraction (not recorded which). The clonotype was recovered from a male donor with ankylosing spondylitis. This chain joins TRBV11-2 and TRBJ2-7, with D possibly being TRBD2 (7 bases). The CDR3: CASSPRGALHTYEQYF. The CDR3 DNA follows: TGTGCCAGCAGCCCCCGGGGGGCATTACATACCTACGAGCAGTACTTC.